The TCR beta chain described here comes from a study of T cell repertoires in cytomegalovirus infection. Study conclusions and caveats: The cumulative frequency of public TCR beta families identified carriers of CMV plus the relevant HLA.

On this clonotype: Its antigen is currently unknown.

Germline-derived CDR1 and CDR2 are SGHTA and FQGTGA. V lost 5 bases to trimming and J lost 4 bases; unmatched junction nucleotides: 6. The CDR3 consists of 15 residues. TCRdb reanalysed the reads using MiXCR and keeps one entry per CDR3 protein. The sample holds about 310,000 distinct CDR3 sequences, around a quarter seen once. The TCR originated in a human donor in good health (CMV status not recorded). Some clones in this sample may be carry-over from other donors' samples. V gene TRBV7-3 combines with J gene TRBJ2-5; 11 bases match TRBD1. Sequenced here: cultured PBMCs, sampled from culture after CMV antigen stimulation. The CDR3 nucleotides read TGTGCCAGCAGCCTAGGGACAGGGGGGTTAGAGACCCAGTACTTC. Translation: CASSLGTGGLETQYF.